The 3 T cell receptor beta chains below all came from one sample that was sequenced in a study of cytomegalovirus exposure and HLA in healthy donors. Profiled with immunoSEQ multiplex PCR; TCRdb holds only in-frame clones, not every one. The sample contains 86,000 or so clones, about 96% of which appear only once. What was sequenced was PBMCs. These receptors were collected from a man aged 18 to 30 in good health and CMV-seropositive.

This chain connects TRBV10-3 to TRBJ2-7, with 10 bases that match TRBD2. V shed 2 bases and J 3 bases; nucleotides not matched to a gene: 10. In germline, CDR1 is ENHRY, CDR2 SYGVKD. The CDR3 contains 17 residues. The CDR3 loop is CAISERASGSPYYEQYF. CDR3 coding DNA: TGTGCCATCAGTGAGCGGGCTAGCGGGAGCCCTTACTACGAGCAGTACTTC.

The V and J genes are TRBV5-1 and TRBJ1-3; 8 bases match TRBD1. J lost 4 bases, V lost 4 bases, and 13 bases had no gene match. The CDR3 length is 17 residues. Germline assignment: CDR1 SGHRS and CDR2 YFSETQ. For the CDR3, the DNA is TGCGCCAGCAGCCCGGGACAGGTCCGCGAGTCGGGAAACACCATATATTTT. It specifies CASSPGQVRESGNTIYF.

The V and J genes are TRBV28 and TRBJ2-7; no clear D gene. Between the trimmed V and J ends, which lost 9 bases and 2 bases, there was a span of 11 bases. CDR1 and CDR2 from the germline V gene are MDHEN and SYDVKM. The CDR3 has 12 residues. CDR3 DNA: TGTGCCAGTGAGTCCCTTACCTACGAGCAGTACTTC. Translating gives CASESLTYEQYF.